This T cell receptor beta chain appears in the sequencing data of a study of OX40 agonist ivuxolimab in advanced cancers. Background on the study: All patients had ivuxolimab intravenously every 2 weeks at 0.01 to 10 mg/kg. Partial responses, seen in three patients, involved one hepatocellular carcinoma and two cutaneous melanomas. Study-wide points: Among the lowest levels of clonal expansion were found in partial responders at 0.1-3.0 mg/kg.

The CDR3 is made up of 13 amino acids. The germline V gene has CDR1 SGDLS and CDR2 YYNGEE. Details on this clone: Its target is not known. One junction end does not reproduce the germline sequence, and a read error may be involved.

Some clones are missing from TCRdb's copy, which holds only in-frame ones; the method was immunoSEQ multiplex PCR. The sample consists of around 84,000 clones, less than 85% of them appearing once. The TCR comes from an adult with an advanced solid tumor such as melanoma, head and neck, liver or kidney cancer. The chain joins TRBV9 to TRBJ1-1; 9 bases line up with TRBD1. Sequences were derived from CD4+ or CD8+ T cells sorted from blood, sampled in a trial of the OX40 agonist ivuxolimab. The CDR3 DNA is TGTGCCAGCAGCCTTCGACAGGGGGAGGAAGTTTTCTTT. It yields the protein CASSLRQGEEVFF.